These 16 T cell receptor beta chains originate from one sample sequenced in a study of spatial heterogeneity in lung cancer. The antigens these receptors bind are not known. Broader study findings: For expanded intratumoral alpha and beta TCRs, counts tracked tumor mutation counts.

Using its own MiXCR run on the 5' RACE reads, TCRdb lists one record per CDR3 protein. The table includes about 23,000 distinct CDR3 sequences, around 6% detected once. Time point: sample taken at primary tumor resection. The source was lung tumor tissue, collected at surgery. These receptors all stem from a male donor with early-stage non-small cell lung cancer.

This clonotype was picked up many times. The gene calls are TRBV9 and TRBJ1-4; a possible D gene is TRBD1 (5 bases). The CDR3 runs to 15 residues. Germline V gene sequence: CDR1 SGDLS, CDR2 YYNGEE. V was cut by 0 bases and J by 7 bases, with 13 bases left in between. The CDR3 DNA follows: TGTGCCAGCAGCGTAGTAGAGGGGACGCGTGAAAAACTGTTTTTT. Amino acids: CASSVVEGTREKLFF.

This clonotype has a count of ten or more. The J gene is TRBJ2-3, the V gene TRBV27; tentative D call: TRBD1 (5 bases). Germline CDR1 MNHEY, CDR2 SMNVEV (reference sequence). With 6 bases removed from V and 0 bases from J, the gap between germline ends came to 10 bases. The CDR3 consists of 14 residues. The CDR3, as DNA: TGTGCCAGCAGCCTGACAGAGAGCACAGATACGCAGTATTTT. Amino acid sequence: CASSLTESTDTQYF.

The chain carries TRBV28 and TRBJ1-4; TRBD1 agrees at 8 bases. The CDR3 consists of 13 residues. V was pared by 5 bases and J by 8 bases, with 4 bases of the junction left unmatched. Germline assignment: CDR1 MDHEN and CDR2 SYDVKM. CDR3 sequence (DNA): TGTGCCAGCAGTACAGGGGGAGGAGAAAAACTGTTTTTT. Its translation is CASSTGGGEKLFF.

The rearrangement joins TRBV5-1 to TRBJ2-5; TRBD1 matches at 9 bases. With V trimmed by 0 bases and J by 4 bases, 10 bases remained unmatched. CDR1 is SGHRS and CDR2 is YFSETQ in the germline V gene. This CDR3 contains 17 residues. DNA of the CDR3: TGCGCCAGCAGCTTGGCCCCACAGGGGGCTTTTCTAGAGACCCAGTACTTC. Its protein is CASSLAPQGAFLETQYF. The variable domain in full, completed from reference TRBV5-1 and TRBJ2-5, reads KAGVTQTPRYLIKTRGQQVTLSCSPISGHRSVSWYQQTPGQGLQFLFEYFSETQRNKGNFPGRFSGRQFSNSRSEMNVSTLELGDSALYLCASSLAPQGAFLETQYFGPGTRLLVL.

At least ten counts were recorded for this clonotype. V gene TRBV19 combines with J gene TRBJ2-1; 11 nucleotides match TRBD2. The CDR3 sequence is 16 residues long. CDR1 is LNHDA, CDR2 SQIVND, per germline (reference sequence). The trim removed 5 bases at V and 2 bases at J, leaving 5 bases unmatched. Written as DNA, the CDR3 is TGTGCCAGTAGTGATGTACTAGCGGGGGCCTACAATGAGCAGTTCTTC. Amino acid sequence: CASSDVLAGAYNEQFF.

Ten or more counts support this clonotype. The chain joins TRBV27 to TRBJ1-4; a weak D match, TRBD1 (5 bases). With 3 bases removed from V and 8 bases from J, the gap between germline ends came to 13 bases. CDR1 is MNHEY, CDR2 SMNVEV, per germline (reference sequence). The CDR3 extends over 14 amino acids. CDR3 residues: CASSFRGKGEKLFF. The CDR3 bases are TGTGCCAGCAGTTTTCGGGGGAAAGGAGAAAAACTGTTTTTT.

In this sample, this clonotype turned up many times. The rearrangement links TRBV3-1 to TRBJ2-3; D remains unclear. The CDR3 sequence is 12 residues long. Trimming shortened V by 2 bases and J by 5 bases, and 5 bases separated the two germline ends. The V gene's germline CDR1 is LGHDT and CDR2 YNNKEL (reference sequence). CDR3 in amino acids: CASSQLGDTQYF. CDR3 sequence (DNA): TGTGCCAGCAGCCAACTGGGAGATACGCAGTATTTT.

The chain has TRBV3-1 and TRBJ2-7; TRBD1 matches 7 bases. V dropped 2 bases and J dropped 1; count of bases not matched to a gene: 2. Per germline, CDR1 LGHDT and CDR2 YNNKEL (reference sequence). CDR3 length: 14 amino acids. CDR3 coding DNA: TGTGCCAGCAGCCAAAGACAGGGATCCTACGAGCAGTACTTC. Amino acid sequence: CASSQRQGSYEQYF.

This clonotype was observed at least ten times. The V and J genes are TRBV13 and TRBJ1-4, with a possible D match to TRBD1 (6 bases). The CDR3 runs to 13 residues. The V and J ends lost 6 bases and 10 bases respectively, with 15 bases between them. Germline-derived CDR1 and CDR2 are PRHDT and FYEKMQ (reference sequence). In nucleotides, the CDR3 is TGTGCCAGCAGACTCAACAGGGTAGGAAAACTGTTTTTT. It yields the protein CASRLNRVGKLFF.

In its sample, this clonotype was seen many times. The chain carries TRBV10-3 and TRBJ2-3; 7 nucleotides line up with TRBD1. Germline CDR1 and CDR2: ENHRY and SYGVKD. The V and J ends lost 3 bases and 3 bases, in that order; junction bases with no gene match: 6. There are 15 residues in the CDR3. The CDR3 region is CAISDGQGETDTQYF. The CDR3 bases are TGTGCCATCAGTGATGGGCAGGGGGAGACAGATACGCAGTATTTT.

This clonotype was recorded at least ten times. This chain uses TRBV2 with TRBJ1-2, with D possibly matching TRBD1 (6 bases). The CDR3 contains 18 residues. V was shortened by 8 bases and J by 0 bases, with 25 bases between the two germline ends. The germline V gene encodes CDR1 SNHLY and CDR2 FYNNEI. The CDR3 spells CASSRTRDIRPPNYGYTF. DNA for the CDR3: TGTGCCAGCTCCCGGACGAGGGACATAAGGCCCCCTAACTATGGCTACACCTTC.

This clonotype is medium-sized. The chain's CDR3 is CASSRIGGWETQYF. The CDR3 DNA reads TGTGCCAGCAGCCGTATAGGGGGATGGGAGACCCAGTACTTC. J is TRBJ2-5 and V is TRBV6-5; D may be TRBD1 (6 bases). Germline lookup yields CDR1 MNHEY and CDR2 SVGAGI. CDR3 length: 14 amino acids. Trimming took 6 bases from V and 5 from J, leaving 16 bases between them.

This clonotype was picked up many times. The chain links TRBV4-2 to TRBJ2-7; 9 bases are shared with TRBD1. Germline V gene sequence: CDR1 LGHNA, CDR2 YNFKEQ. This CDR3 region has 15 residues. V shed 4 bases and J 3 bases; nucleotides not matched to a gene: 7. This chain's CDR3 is CASSPRRGQGYEQYF. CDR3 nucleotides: TGTGCCAGCAGCCCAAGGAGGGGACAGGGCTACGAGCAGTACTTC.

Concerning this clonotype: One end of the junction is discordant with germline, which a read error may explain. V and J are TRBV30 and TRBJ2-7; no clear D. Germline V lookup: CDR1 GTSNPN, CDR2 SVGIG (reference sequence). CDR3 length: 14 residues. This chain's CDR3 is CAWSDRVASYEQHF. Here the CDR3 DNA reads TGTGCCTGGAGCGATCGGGTGGCATCCTACGAGCAGCACTTC.

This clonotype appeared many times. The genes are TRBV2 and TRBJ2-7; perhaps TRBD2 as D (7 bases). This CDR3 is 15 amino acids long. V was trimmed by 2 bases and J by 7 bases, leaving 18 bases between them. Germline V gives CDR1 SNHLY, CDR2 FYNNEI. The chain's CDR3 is CASSEMGGRPGEQYF. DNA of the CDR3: TGTGCCAGCAGTGAAATGGGGGGGCGGCCTGGGGAGCAGTACTTC.

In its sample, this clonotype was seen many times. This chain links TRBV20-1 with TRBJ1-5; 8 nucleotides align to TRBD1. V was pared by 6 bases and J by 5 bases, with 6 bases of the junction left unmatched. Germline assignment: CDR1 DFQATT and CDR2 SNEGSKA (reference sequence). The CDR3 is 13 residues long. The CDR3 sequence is CSASGQGDQPQHF. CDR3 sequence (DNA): TGCAGTGCCTCCGGACAGGGCGATCAGCCCCAGCATTTT.